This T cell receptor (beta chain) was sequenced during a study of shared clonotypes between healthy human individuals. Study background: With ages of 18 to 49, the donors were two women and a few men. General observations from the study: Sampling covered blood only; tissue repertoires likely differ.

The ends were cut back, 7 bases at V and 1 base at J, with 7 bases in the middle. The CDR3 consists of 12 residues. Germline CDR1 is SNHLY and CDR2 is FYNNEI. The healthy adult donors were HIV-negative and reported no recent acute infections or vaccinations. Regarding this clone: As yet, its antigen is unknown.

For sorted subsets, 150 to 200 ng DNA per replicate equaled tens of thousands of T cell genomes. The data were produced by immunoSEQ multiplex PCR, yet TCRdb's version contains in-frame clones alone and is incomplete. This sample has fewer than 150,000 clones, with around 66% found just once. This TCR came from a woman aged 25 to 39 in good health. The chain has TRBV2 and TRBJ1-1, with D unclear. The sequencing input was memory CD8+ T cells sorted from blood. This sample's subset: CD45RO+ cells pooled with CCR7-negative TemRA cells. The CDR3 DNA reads TGTGCCAGCAAGCCGGAGAACACTGAAGCTTTCTTT. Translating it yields CASKPENTEAFF. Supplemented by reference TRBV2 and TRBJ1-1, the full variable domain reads EPEVTQTPSHQVTQMGQEVILRCVPISNHLYFYWYRQILGQKVEFLVSFYNNEISEKSEIFDDQFSVERPDGSNFTLKIRSTKLEDSAMYFCASKPENTEAFFGQGTRLTVV.